These 26 T cell receptor beta chains came from one sample sequenced in a study of blood T cell repertoires in COVID-19 (dated by TCRdb to the early 2020s). Libraries were built with the immunoSEQ multiplex PCR assay. The source is immuneACCESS, and TCRdb retained only in-frame sequences with V and J called. Part of the clones is not carried over; for the studies checked, unresolved V genes explain less than half of this, and the remainder is unexplained. Present in this sample are 70,000 or so clones, approximately 80% of which were seen just once. Around 15% of the sample is in the top ten clones. The sequencing sample was made of peripheral blood. The receptors come from a human donor in a cohort sampled during active COVID-19.

This sequence joins TRBV28 and TRBJ1-5, with 8 bases identical to TRBD1. CDR1 is MDHEN, CDR2 SYDVKM, per germline. This CDR3 has 13 residues. The CDR3 bases are TGTGCGGTGGACAGGGATAGCAATCAGCCCCAGCATTTT. This codes for CAVDRDSNQPQHF. Full variable domain (remainder filled in from reference TRBV28 and TRBJ1-5): DVKVTQSSRYLVKRTGEKVFLECVQDMDHENMFWYRQDPGLGLRLIYFSYDVKMKEKGDIPEGYSVSREKKERFSLILESASTNQTSMYLCAVDRDSNQPQHFGDGTRLSIL.

This chain's CDR3 is CASSPGPLAESYEQYF. The CDR3 DNA sequence: TGTGCCAGCAGCCCCGGGCCCCTAGCGGAAAGCTACGAGCAGTACTTC. V gene TRBV7-2 combines with J gene TRBJ2-7, with 7 bases fitting TRBD2. This CDR3 has 16 amino acids. V lost 5 bases to trimming and J lost 3 bases; unmatched junction nucleotides: 13. CDR1 is SGHTA and CDR2 is FQGNSA in the germline V gene.

The V and J genes are TRBV2 and TRBJ2-7; tentatively, D is TRBD1 (6 bases). CDR3 length equals 12 residues. Germline V gene data show CDR1 as SNHLY and CDR2 as FYNNEI. V lost 6 bases and J 3 bases, leaving 9 bases between the germline ends. The CDR3 reads CASRPDSYEQYF. The CDR3, as DNA: TGTGCCAGCAGGCCGGACAGCTACGAGCAGTACTTC.

The DNA of the CDR3 is TGTGCCAGTAGTCAGCGTCGGTTTGGTCCGGGACAGGGAGGAGCGGGGGCCAACGTCCTGACTTTC. Protein: CASSQRRFGPGQGGAGANVLTF. V usage is TRBV19 and J usage is TRBJ2-6, with 9 bases aligning to TRBD1. Germline V gene lookup returns CDR1 LNHDA and CDR2 SQIVND (reference sequence). The CDR3 totals 22 residues. The junction had 24 bases not matched to a gene; V was cut back by 5 bases and J by 4 bases.

Only a few counts were recorded for this clone. This chain links TRBV5-1 with TRBJ2-2, with TRBD2 identical over 10 bases. J lost 4 bases, V lost 1 base, and 1 base had no gene match. CDR3 length: 15 amino acids. Germline V gives CDR1 SGHRS, CDR2 YFSETQ. The CDR3 protein is CASSLTSGTTGELFF. CDR3 coding DNA: TGCGCCAGCAGCTTGACTAGCGGGACCACCGGGGAGCTGTTTTTT.

The chain carries TRBV9 and TRBJ1-5, with TRBD1 identical over 8 bases. This CDR3 region has 17 residues. Germline V gene lookup returns CDR1 SGDLS and CDR2 YYNGEE. Trimming cost V 4 bases and J 5 bases; bases outside gene matches: 14. CDR3: CASSPSPLRQGYQPQHF. The CDR3 bases are TGTGCCAGCAGCCCCTCCCCACTTCGACAGGGGTATCAGCCCCAGCATTTT.

This clone showed up just a few times. The CDR3 bases are TGTGCCAGCAGCAAAGTCGTGGAGGAAGGGTACACCGGGGAGCTGTTTTTT. Its protein product is CASSKVVEEGYTGELFF. V gene TRBV21-1 combines with J gene TRBJ2-2; the table's D call, TRBD2, was not checked against the DNA. TRBV21-1 counts as a pseudogene. The length of the CDR3 is 17 residues.

The chain links TRBV27 to TRBJ1-5; TRBD1 matches at 10 bases. Germline V gene data show CDR1 as MNHEY and CDR2 as SMNVEV (reference sequence). The CDR3 has 15 amino acids. The junction had 3 bases not matched to a gene; V was cut back by 4 bases and J by 3 bases. CDR3 nucleotide sequence: TGTGCCAGCAGTTCGGGGACAGGGGTCAATCAGCCCCAGCATTTT. Translating gives CASSSGTGVNQPQHF.

The CDR3 DNA sequence: TGTGCCAGTAGTAGGACTAGCGGGACCTACAATGAGCAGTTCTTC. Translating it yields CASSRTSGTYNEQFF. The gene calls are TRBV19 and TRBJ2-1; 12 bases align to TRBD2. Germline CDR1 LNHDA, CDR2 SQIVND (reference sequence). CDR3 length: 15 residues. The trim removed 4 bases at V and 2 bases at J, leaving 0 bases unmatched.

This clone was counted once. V is TRBV9 and J is TRBJ2-7; TRBD2 is a possible D gene (5 bases). V lost 0 bases to trimming and J lost 0 bases, with 7 bases between them. The CDR3 contains 14 residues. Germline V gives CDR1 SGDLS, CDR2 YYNGEE. The CDR3 sequence is CASSVGADSYEQYF. CDR3 DNA sequence: TGTGCCAGCAGCGTAGGAGCGGACTCCTACGAGCAGTACTTC.

The chain joins TRBV5-5 to TRBJ2-2; D is ambiguous. Germline-derived CDR1 and CDR2 are SGHKS and YYEKEE (reference sequence). V lost 1 base and J 5 bases, leaving 9 bases between the germline ends. The CDR3 runs to 14 residues. In DNA form, the CDR3 reads TGTGCCAGCAGCTTGAATCCGTCTACCGGGGAGCTGTTTTTT. Encoded protein: CASSLNPSTGELFF.

V and J are TRBV5-1 and TRBJ2-7, with 7 bases lining up with TRBD1. The V gene's germline CDR1 is SGHRS and CDR2 YFSETQ. The CDR3 extends over 14 amino acids. Trimming cost V 0 bases and J 4 bases; bases outside gene matches: 4. CDR3 DNA sequence: TGCGCCAGCAGCTTGGGACAGGGCGGATACGAGCAGTACTTC. This gives the protein CASSLGQGGYEQYF.

The V and J genes are TRBV4-3 and TRBJ2-3; the D is unclear. Germline values: CDR1 LGHNA, CDR2 YSLEER. Trimming pared 0 bases from V and 2 bases from J, leaving 6 bases between. This CDR3 is built from 14 residues. In DNA, the CDR3 is TGCGCCAGCAGCCAAGACTTAAACACAGATACGCAGTATTTT. The encoded protein is CASSQDLNTDTQYF.

CDR3 coding DNA: TGTGCCAGCTCACCCCAGGGGGTAGGGGGGAATGAAAAACTGTTTTTT. Amino acid sequence: CASSPQGVGGNEKLFF. The chain joins TRBV18 to TRBJ1-4; 7 bases line up with TRBD1. Trimming at V came to 3 bases and at J to 5 bases, leaving 9 bases not matched to a gene. This CDR3 spans 16 amino acids. Germline values: CDR1 KGHSH, CDR2 LQKENI.

The chain employs TRBV5-8 and TRBJ2-7, with TRBD1 identical over 8 bases. The V gene end was trimmed by 4 bases and the J gene end by 1 base; junction bases not matched to a gene: 7. The CDR3 loop spans 15 amino acids. CDR1 is SGHTS and CDR2 is YDEGEE in the germline V gene. The CDR3 spells CASSITGGWSYEQYF. The CDR3 bases are TGTGCCAGCAGCATCACAGGGGGGTGGTCCTACGAGCAGTACTTC.

In its sample, this clone was seen many times. CDR3 DNA sequence: TGTGCCAGCAGTTTCCCGAGGGATACGCAGTATTTT. Its protein is CASSFPRDTQYF. This sequence joins TRBV28 and TRBJ2-3; D is undetermined. This CDR3 has 12 amino acids. Germline V lookup: CDR1 MDHEN, CDR2 SYDVKM. V was trimmed by 3 bases and J by 6 bases, leaving 7 bases between them.

V is TRBV11-2 and J is TRBJ1-1; a weak D match, TRBD1 (5 bases). CDR1 and CDR2 (germline): SGHAT, FQNNGV. V shed 2 bases and J shed 4 bases, with 14 bases lying between them. The CDR3 is 15 residues long. The CDR3 nucleotides read TGTGCCAGCAGCTTACTCGGGGGAGGAGGCACTGAAGCTTTCTTT. The encoded protein is CASSLLGGGGTEAFF.

The rearrangement uses TRBV2 and TRBJ1-3; 7 nucleotides line up with TRBD1. J was trimmed by 0 bases and V by 8 bases; bases with no gene match: 4. Germline V gene sequence: CDR1 SNHLY, CDR2 FYNNEI. This CDR3 comprises 14 residues. The CDR3 here is CASGDRTSGNTIYF. DNA for the CDR3: TGTGCCAGCGGGGACAGAACCTCTGGAAACACCATATATTTT.

The chain is built from TRBV6-5 and TRBJ1-2, with a possible D match to TRBD1 (6 bases). With 5 bases removed from V and 8 bases from J, the gap between germline ends came to 15 bases. CDR3 length equals 13 residues. The germline CDR1 and CDR2 sequences are MNHEY and SVGAGI. CDR3: CASSMGTRQGYTF. The DNA for the CDR3 is TGTGCCAGCAGTATGGGGACAAGGCAAGGCTACACCTTC.

The genes are TRBV12-5 and TRBJ2-5; 9 bases are a match to TRBD2. V was pared by 4 bases and J by 5 bases, with 8 bases of the junction left unmatched. This CDR3 has 15 residues. Germline V CDR1 and CDR2: LGHNT, FRNRAP. In nucleotides, the CDR3 is TGTGCTAGTGGTTCCAAAGCGGGGGGCTGGGAGACCCAGTACTTC. Protein product: CASGSKAGGWETQYF.

The chain carries TRBV12-3 or TRBV12-4 and TRBJ2-7; 11 bases fit TRBD1. V lost 8 bases, J lost 2 bases, and 2 bases stayed unmatched. The length of the CDR3 is 13 residues. CDR3 residues: CASQGQGAYEQYF. DNA of the CDR3: TGTGCCAGCCAGGGACAGGGGGCCTACGAGCAGTACTTC.

The chain uses TRBV7-8 and TRBJ2-2; TRBD2 agrees at 8 bases. Germline-derived CDR1 and CDR2 are SGHVS and FQNEAQ. This CDR3 spans 15 amino acids. V lost 4 bases and J lost 6; bases outside the gene matches: 7. The CDR3 DNA follows: TGTGCCAGCAGCTCCCCGGGACTAGGGGCCGGGGAGCTGTTTTTT. Translation: CASSSPGLGAGELFF. The full variable domain, completed using reference TRBV7-8 and TRBJ2-2, is GAGVSQSPRYKVAKRGQDVALRCDPISGHVSLFWYQQALGQGPEFLTYFQNEAQLDKSGLPSDRFFAERPEGSVSTLKIQRTQQEDSAVYLCASSSPGLGAGELFFGEGSRLTVL.

The rearrangement links TRBV10-2 to TRBJ1-4; D remains unclear. This CDR3 contains 13 residues. The V end lost 8 bases, the J end lost 3 bases, and 10 bases lay between the germline ends. The germline V gene encodes CDR1 WSHSY and CDR2 SAAADI. DNA for the CDR3: TGCGCCAGCGAGGGATCGGCTAATGAAAAACTGTTTTTT. The encoded protein is CASEGSANEKLFF.

This rearrangement joins TRBV11-1 to TRBJ1-1, with a possible D match to TRBD1 (6 bases). CDR3 size: 14 residues. CDR1 SGHAT and CDR2 FQDESV come from the germline V gene (reference sequence). Trimming shortened V by 5 bases and J by 4 bases, and 14 bases separated the two germline ends. CDR3 DNA sequence: TGTGCCAGCAGCCCCGGACAGTGGGGCACTGAAGCTTTCTTT. It codes for CASSPGQWGTEAFF.

This chain links TRBV30 with TRBJ2-1, with 14 nucleotides matching TRBD2. The CDR3 covers 15 residues. Germline loops: CDR1 GTSNPN, CDR2 SVGIG (reference sequence). Trimming removed 4 bases from V and 7 bases from J; junction bases left unmatched: 6. As DNA, the CDR3 is TGTGCCTGGACCCAGGGACTAGCGGGAGTAAATGAGCAGTTCTTC. Translating gives CAWTQGLAGVNEQFF.

CDR3 sequence (DNA): TGTGCCAGCAGCTCGACGACAGAGACCTACAATGAGCAGTTCTTC. It codes for CASSSTTETYNEQFF. This chain connects TRBV7-6 to TRBJ2-1; possible D gene TRBD1, 5 bases. Looked up from germline, CDR1 is SGHVS and CDR2 is FNYEAQ. V gave up 4 bases and J gave up 2 bases, with 12 bases separating them. CDR3 length equals 15 residues.